This TCR beta chain was sequenced during a study of blood T cell repertoires in COVID-19. Across the whole study: COVID-19 samples, acute and convalescent, were from the United States, Italy and Spain.

Measured with immunoSEQ multiplex PCR; TCRdb has only the in-frame clones, and not every one. The data hold about 120,000 clones, with around 87% observed a single time. The sequenced material came from peripheral blood. The sequence was obtained from a woman in her sixties or seventies with COVID-19, enrolled during active disease.

CDR3 amino acids: CASSRTSDTQYF. CDR3 nucleotides: TGTGCCAGCAGCCGGACATCAGATACGCAGTATTTT. V is TRBV7-8 and J is TRBJ2-3, with D possibly matching TRBD1 (5 bases). CDR3 size: 12 residues. V lost 5 bases and J 4 bases, leaving 7 bases between the germline ends. The germline gives CDR1 SGHVS, CDR2 FQNEAQ.